A single sample gave rise to the 5 T cell receptor beta chains below, sequenced in a study of regulatory T cells in long-lasting Graves disease (dated by TCRdb to 2020 to 2022). Library preparation was by multiplex PCR. Data came from an Illumina HiSeq 4000. iRepertoire HTBI primers and Arm-PCR amplification of CDR3 regions were used to construct TCR beta libraries. TCRdb cleaned the public reads at Q25 with fastp, built clones with MiXCR and kept in-frame beta chains. Rows are combined by CDR3 protein, so each entry shows the most common genes and DNA. The sample table shows roughly 510,000 distinct CDR3 sequences, and 15% to 20% are seen once. Of the sample, approximately 12% falls within the top ten clones. The time point label on this specimen signifies: newly diagnosed GD, antithyroid drugs for less than 3 months. For both TCR sequencing and RNA sequencing, RNA was extracted from PBMCs in TRIzol.

This sample also belongs to another study, concerning T cells in Graves' hyperthyroidism and ophthalmopathy.

Source: peripheral blood mononuclear cells (PBMCs), taken at new diagnosis, from a patient treated with antithyroid drugs. The source of these receptors is a man between 18 and 35 years old with Graves disease. Donor details come from another sample of the same person, matched by shared clones.

This clonotype was seen ten or more times. This chain uses TRBV29-1 with TRBJ1-1, with D maybe TRBD1 (5 bases). The CDR3 extends over 11 amino acids. V lost 7 bases and J lost 4, with 10 bases in between. Germline assignment: CDR1 SQVTM and CDR2 ANQGSEA. CDR3 in DNA: TGCAGCGGGGGGATGGGCACTGAAGCTTTCTTT. It codes for CSGGMGTEAFF.

This clonotype was counted only a few times. The chain is built from TRBV5-1 and TRBJ1-2; TRBD1 matches at 7 bases. The V segment lost 4 bases and the J segment 4 bases; nucleotides outside the gene matches: 10. This CDR3 has 15 residues. CDR1 and CDR2 from the germline V gene are SGHRS and YFSETQ. The CDR3 loop reads CASSREIGTAYGYTF. The CDR3 coding sequence is TGCGCCAGCAGCCGGGAGATCGGGACAGCCTATGGCTACACCTTC.

The sample holds a few counts of this clonotype. The rearrangement links TRBV19 to TRBJ2-2, with TRBD2 matching 9 bases. After removal of 6 bases from V and 6 bases from J, the junction contained 11 bases not matched to a gene. The germline V gene has CDR1 LNHDA and CDR2 SQIVND (reference sequence). The CDR3 has 16 residues. CDR3 nucleotide sequence: TGTGCCAGTAGGAAGTTAGCGGGAGCGAAGTCCGGGGAGCTGTTTTTT. Its translation is CASRKLAGAKSGELFF. Filled out from reference TRBV19 and TRBJ2-2, the complete variable domain reads DGGITQSPKYLFRKEGQNVTLSCEQNLNHDAMYWYRQDPGQGLRLIYYSQIVNDFQKGDIAEGYSVSREKKESFPLTVTSAQKNPTAFYLCASRKLAGAKSGELFFGEGSRLTVL.

This clonotype was detected only a few times. The V gene is TRBV5-8, the J gene TRBJ2-7; TRBD1 aligns across 9 bases. The CDR3 spans 15 residues. V lost 5 bases to trimming and J lost 5 bases; unmatched junction nucleotides: 11. CDR1 SGHTS and CDR2 YDEGEE come from the germline V gene. The CDR3 reads CASRSTGQGNDEQYF. The CDR3 DNA reads as TGTGCCAGCAGGTCAACTGGACAGGGGAACGACGAGCAGTACTTC.

This clonotype showed up many times. The chain links TRBV12-3 or TRBV12-4 to TRBJ2-7; possible D gene TRBD2, 5 bases. Between the trimmed V and J ends, which lost 6 bases and 7 bases, there was a span of 16 bases. This CDR3 has 13 residues. Here the CDR3 reads CASSRGRFGEQYF. CDR3 bases: TGTGCCAGCAGCCGGGGTCGGTTCGGGGAGCAGTACTTC.